A single sample is the source of the 12 T cell receptor beta chains below, sequenced in a study of T cells in Graves' hyperthyroidism and ophthalmopathy. Amplification of TCR beta CDR3 regions was performed using RNA transcripts as template. The TCR CDR3 was amplified in a first-round RT-PCR using the HTBI primer set. Each CDR3 protein gets one entry after TCRdb re-called the multiplex PCR reads with MiXCR. This sample has roughly 350,000 distinct CDR3 sequences, with roughly 15% found just once. Sequencing was carried out using blood. Receptor source: a woman aged 25 to 39 with Graves' ophthalmopathy.

This clonotype was recorded many times. The chain carries TRBV29-1 and TRBJ2-2, with 9 bases lining up with TRBD1. Germline lookup yields CDR1 SQVTM and CDR2 ANQGSEA. The CDR3 has 16 residues. The V and J ends lost 5 bases and 3 bases, in that order; junction bases with no gene match: 10. The CDR3 spells CSVTGTGKSDTGELFF. In DNA form, the CDR3 reads TGCAGCGTTACCGGGACAGGGAAATCTGACACCGGGGAGCTGTTTTTT.

The sample holds many counts of this clonotype. The V gene is TRBV7-9, the J gene TRBJ2-3; D is perhaps TRBD1 or TRBD2 (5 bases each). CDR3 length equals 15 residues. The germline V gene has CDR1 SEHNR and CDR2 FQNEAQ (reference sequence). V shed 1 base and J shed 4 bases, with 12 bases lying between them. Here the CDR3 DNA reads TGTGCCAGCAGCTTAGGACGGGACGAAGCAGATACGCAGTATTTT. Protein sequence: CASSLGRDEADTQYF.

This clonotype was detected many times. The chain links TRBV19 to TRBJ2-1; weak D call: TRBD2 (6 bases). CDR1 LNHDA and CDR2 SQIVND come from the germline V gene (reference sequence). CDR3 size: 13 residues. V was cut by 5 bases and J by 7 bases, with 12 bases left in between. The CDR3 here is CASSFGTSNEQFF. The CDR3 nucleotides are TGTGCCAGTAGTTTTGGGACTTCGAATGAGCAGTTCTTC.

This clonotype was detected ten times or more. V usage is TRBV18 and J usage is TRBJ2-1; 7 bases match TRBD1. The CDR3 length is 15 residues. Germline V gene sequence: CDR1 KGHSH, CDR2 LQKENI. J was trimmed by 7 bases and V by 3 bases; bases with no gene match: 9. The CDR3 protein is CASSPGTGAWNEQFF. The CDR3 bases are TGTGCCAGCTCACCTGGCACAGGGGCTTGGAATGAGCAGTTCTTC.

This chain joins TRBV4-1 and TRBJ2-3; D is uncertain. V lost 0 bases to trimming and J lost 2 bases, with 12 bases between them. In germline, CDR1 is MGHRA, CDR2 YSYEKL. This CDR3 contains 16 residues. Here the CDR3 reads CASSQDEALLTDTQYF. The CDR3 coding sequence is TGCGCCAGCAGCCAAGATGAAGCGCTACTCACAGATACGCAGTATTTT.

Only a few counts were recorded for this clonotype. A clone one base away is much larger, so this may be a read error. The chain uses TRBV30 and TRBJ1-1; TRBD1 matches at 10 bases. J lost 4 bases, V lost 0 bases, and 5 bases had no gene match. The CDR3 has 15 residues. Germline assignment: CDR1 GTSNPN and CDR2 SVGIG (reference sequence). The CDR3 DNA reads as TGTGCCTGGAGTGTTCAGGGACAGGGGAGCACTGAAGCTTTCTTT. It encodes CAWSVQGQGSTEAFF. Complete variable domain (other parts from reference TRBV30 and TRBJ1-1): SQTIHQWPATLVQPVGSPLSLECTVEGTSNPNLYWYRQAAGRGLQLLFYSVGIGQISSEVPQNLSASRPQDRQFILSSKKLLLSDSGFYLCAWSVQGQGSTEAFFGQGTRLTVV.

V is TRBV6-1 and J is TRBJ2-3, with D hard to call. The CDR3 extends over 16 amino acids. Germline-derived CDR1 and CDR2 are MNHNS and SASEGT. Trimming shortened V by 6 bases and J by 0 bases, and 16 bases separated the two germline ends. CDR3 DNA sequence: TGTGCCAGCAGCTTACGAACTATCTCTAGCACAGATACGCAGTATTTT. Its translation is CASSLRTISSTDTQYF.

In this sample, this clonotype turned up many times. The chain uses TRBV18 and TRBJ2-1; 12 bases are shared with TRBD2. The V and J ends lost 5 bases and 8 bases, in that order; junction bases with no gene match: 7. Germline CDR1 and CDR2: KGHSH and LQKENI. CDR3 size: 15 residues. The CDR3 spells CASSSTSGGGDEQFF. Here the CDR3 DNA reads TGTGCCAGCTCATCGACTAGCGGGGGAGGCGATGAGCAGTTCTTC.

This clonotype was counted many times. The chain couples TRBV27 to TRBJ2-1, with a tentative D call TRBD2 (6 bases). CDR1 and CDR2 from the germline V gene are MNHEY and SMNVEV (reference sequence). V lost 4 bases and J lost 9, with 22 bases in between. This CDR3 contains 16 residues. The CDR3 reads CASSYLSRGRGSEQFF. DNA for the CDR3: TGTGCCAGCAGTTATTTGTCGCGGGGCCGGGGATCTGAGCAGTTCTTC.

The CDR3 loop reads CSALLAGAPSYNEQFF. CDR3 DNA sequence: TGCAGTGCTCTCCTAGCGGGGGCCCCTTCCTACAATGAGCAGTTCTTC. The rearrangement links TRBV20-1 to TRBJ2-1, with TRBD2 matching over 10 bases. Germline CDR1 DFQATT, CDR2 SNEGSKA (reference sequence). The CDR3 sequence is 16 residues long. V lost 5 bases to trimming and J lost 1 base; unmatched junction nucleotides: 8.

This clonotype appeared many times. This sequence joins TRBV7-9 and TRBJ2-3; TRBD1 is a possible D gene (6 bases). Germline V gene data show CDR1 as SEHNR and CDR2 as FQNEAQ (reference sequence). Trimming pared 5 bases from V and 2 bases from J, leaving 11 bases between. This CDR3 contains 14 residues. The CDR3 sequence: CASSPDRVTDTQYF. In nucleotides, the CDR3 is TGTGCCAGCAGCCCGGACAGAGTCACAGATACGCAGTATTTT.

Ten or more counts support this clonotype. The chain combines TRBV27 with TRBJ2-3; 12 bases align to TRBD2. The CDR3 spans 19 residues. The germline CDR1 and CDR2 sequences are MNHEY and SMNVEV (reference sequence). V dropped 5 bases and J dropped 2; count of bases not matched to a gene: 14. CDR3 protein: CASSHGLAGRRGDTDTQYF. Written as DNA, the CDR3 is TGTGCCAGCAGTCACGGACTAGCGGGACGTCGAGGGGACACAGATACGCAGTATTTT.